One and the same sample provided the 24 T cell receptor beta chains below, sequenced in a study of T cells in localized non-small cell lung cancer. The table came from immunoSEQ multiplex PCR; TCRdb's copy has only in-frame clones and leaves some out. The table lists about 36,000 clones, roughly 87% of them singletons, with about 7.2% in the top ten. This specimen consisted of peripheral blood, obtained before any cancer treatment. The receptor set was obtained from a woman aged 35-70 years with stage I lung adenocarcinoma.

This clone has more than one count but fewer than ten. The chain employs TRBV10-2 and TRBJ1-1; TRBD1 might be the D (5 bases). V shed 8 bases and J shed 1 base, with 14 bases lying between them. Germline-derived CDR1 and CDR2 are WSHSY and SAAADI. CDR3 size: 14 residues. The CDR3 region has the DNA TGCGCCAGCGTTAGGAGGGACTGGAACACTGAAGCTTTCTTT. It translates to CASVRRDWNTEAFF.

The rearrangement joins TRBV5-4 to TRBJ2-1; D is ambiguous. Germline loops: CDR1 SGHNT, CDR2 YYREEE (reference sequence). There are 14 residues in the CDR3. V lost 2 bases, J lost 7 bases, and 13 bases lay in between. The CDR3 loop is CASSLPGRLNEQFF. The CDR3 region has the DNA TGTGCCAGCAGCTTACCGGGCCGTTTAAATGAGCAGTTCTTC.

The chain is built from TRBV7-9 and TRBJ2-2; 8 nucleotides align to TRBD1. The germline V gene has CDR1 SEHNR and CDR2 FQNEAQ (reference sequence). V shed 5 bases and J 6 bases; nucleotides not matched to a gene: 2. CDR3 length: 13 residues. As DNA, the CDR3 is TGTGCCAGCAGCCCACAGGGGGCCGGGGAGCTGTTTTTT. This encodes CASSPQGAGELFF.

The chain is built from TRBV27 and TRBJ2-3, with TRBD2 identical over 12 bases. Germline CDR1 MNHEY, CDR2 SMNVEV (reference sequence). J lost 0 bases, V lost 3 bases, and 7 bases had no gene match. The CDR3 loop spans 18 amino acids. The CDR3 loop is CASSFRLAGGLSTDTQYF. The CDR3 coding sequence is TGTGCCAGCAGTTTTCGGCTAGCGGGGGGGCTTAGCACAGATACGCAGTATTTT.

The chain links TRBV9 to TRBJ1-2; D gene uncertain. The germline gives CDR1 SGDLS, CDR2 YYNGEE. V gave up 3 bases and J gave up 2 bases, with 14 bases separating them. The CDR3 is made up of 15 amino acids. The CDR3 region has the DNA TGTGCCAGCAGCGGATACAGAAATTCGAACTATGGCTACACCTTC. It codes for CASSGYRNSNYGYTF.

V usage is TRBV2 and J usage is TRBJ1-1; no clear D gene. CDR1 and CDR2 (germline): SNHLY, FYNNEI. The CDR3 is made up of 13 amino acids. The V end lost 3 bases, the J end lost 1 base, and 6 bases lay between the germline ends. The CDR3 region is CASSEVENTEAFF. The CDR3 coding sequence is TGTGCCAGCAGTGAGGTGGAGAACACTGAAGCTTTCTTT.

The V call is TRBV5-1, the J call TRBJ1-1; tentatively, D is TRBD1 (5 bases). V lost 5 bases to trimming and J lost 1 base, with 12 bases between them. The CDR3 length is 14 residues. In germline, CDR1 is SGHRS, CDR2 YFSETQ. DNA for the CDR3: TGCGCCAGCAGTAGGGACGGACCGAACACTGAAGCTTTCTTT. Protein product: CASSRDGPNTEAFF.

The V gene is TRBV7-2, the J gene TRBJ1-4, with 12 bases that match TRBD1. V shed 3 bases and J 12 bases; nucleotides not matched to a gene: 8. The CDR3 is 15 residues long. Germline V gene data show CDR1 as SGHTA and CDR2 as FQGNSA. CDR3 region: CASSFSSGTGGELFF. In nucleotides, the CDR3 is TGTGCCAGCAGCTTCTCTTCCGGGACAGGGGGCGAACTGTTTTTT.

The rearrangement joins TRBV5-1 to TRBJ2-5; TRBD1 agrees at 9 bases. This CDR3 contains 14 residues. CDR1 and CDR2 (germline): SGHRS, YFSETQ. J was trimmed by 2 bases and V by 3 bases; bases with no gene match: 2. The CDR3 DNA sequence: TGCGCCAGCAGCTCGACAGGGGGTCAAGAGACCCAGTACTTC. It translates to CASSSTGGQETQYF.

The V and J genes are TRBV11-2 and TRBJ1-3; D remains unclear. The CDR3 consists of 15 residues. V gave up 0 bases and J gave up 4 bases, with 10 bases separating them. Germline values: CDR1 SGHAT, CDR2 FQNNGV. CDR3 sequence: CASSLDPSWGNTIYF. CDR3 DNA sequence: TGTGCCAGCAGCTTAGATCCCAGTTGGGGAAACACCATATATTTT.

In its sample, this clone was seen once. V is TRBV29-1 and J is TRBJ2-3, with 10 positions matching TRBD1. The CDR3 sequence is 14 residues long. Germline trimming cut 6 bases from V and 1 base from J; bases unmatched to any gene: 4. Germline loops: CDR1 SQVTM, CDR2 ANQGSEA. The chain's CDR3 is CSVDRGRGTDTQYF. CDR3 coding DNA: TGCAGCGTCGACAGGGGGCGAGGCACAGATACGCAGTATTTT.

This clone was picked up one time. The chain recombines TRBV6-4 with TRBJ1-6, with 10 bases aligning to TRBD1. The CDR3 contains 14 residues. V shed 7 bases, J shed 7 bases, and the junction held 4 bases outside the gene matches. Germline CDR1 reads MRHNA; CDR2 reads SNTAGT. The CDR3: CASILDRGNSPLHF. The CDR3 coding sequence is TGTGCCAGCATTCTGGACAGGGGGAATTCACCCCTCCACTTT.

This clone has only one observation. The CDR3 region is CASSFGGQMNTEAFF. The CDR3, as DNA: TGTGCCAGCAGCTTTGGGGGACAGATGAACACTGAAGCTTTCTTT. The genes are TRBV5-4 and TRBJ1-1; 7 nucleotides line up with TRBD1. J lost 0 bases, V lost 2 bases, and 4 bases had no gene match. This CDR3 has 15 amino acids. Germline CDR1 is SGHNT and CDR2 is YYREEE (reference sequence).

This clone came up a few times. The V and J genes are TRBV28 and TRBJ1-1; TRBD1 is a possible D gene (5 bases). The V end was cut by 3 bases, the J end by 6 bases, with 17 bases between. Per the germline V gene, CDR1 is MDHEN and CDR2 is SYDVKM. This CDR3 region has 15 residues. This CDR3 is CASSFTSGSGAEAFF. CDR3 nucleotides: TGTGCCAGCAGTTTTACTTCAGGGAGTGGGGCTGAAGCTTTCTTT.

The chain couples TRBV5-5 to TRBJ2-5, with 8 positions matching TRBD2. Losses at the gene ends were 4 bases for V and 6 bases for J; bases not matched to a gene: 11. CDR1 and CDR2 (germline): SGHKS, YYEKEE (reference sequence). CDR3 length: 15 amino acids. CDR3 bases: TGTGCCAGCAGCGCAATAGCGGGGACTGCGCAGACCCAGTACTTC. It is translated as CASSAIAGTAQTQYF.

This clone was seen just once. V and J are TRBV5-1 and TRBJ1-6, with 10 bases lining up with TRBD1. The J segment lost 9 bases and the V segment lost 0 bases, leaving 12 bases of the junction unmatched. The CDR3 extends over 18 amino acids. From germline, CDR1 is SGHRS and CDR2 YFSETQ. CDR3 residues: CASSLEIVDRGIGSPLHF. The DNA of the CDR3 is TGCGCCAGCAGCTTGGAAATAGTGGACAGGGGGATAGGTTCACCCCTCCACTTT.

CDR3 in amino acids: CASSDLAGGSDTQYF. The CDR3 DNA reads TGTGCCAGCAGTGACTTGGCGGGGGGGTCGGATACGCAGTATTTT. The J gene is TRBJ2-3, the V gene TRBV6-4, with TRBD2 identical over 9 bases. Trimming removed 1 base from V and 6 bases from J; junction bases left unmatched: 5. This CDR3 is built from 15 residues. Germline values: CDR1 MRHNA, CDR2 SNTAGT.

Only one count was recorded for this clone. The CDR3 here is CASSRGRGPTEAFF. CDR3 nucleotides: TGTGCCAGCAGCCGCGGAAGGGGGCCCACTGAAGCTTTCTTT. The chain uses TRBV9 and TRBJ1-1, with TRBD1 matching 7 bases. V dropped 4 bases and J dropped 4; count of bases not matched to a gene: 7. CDR1 is SGDLS and CDR2 is YYNGEE in the germline V gene. The CDR3 is made up of 14 amino acids.

V is TRBV6-5 and J is TRBJ2-3; unclear D gene. Trimming left V 7 bases short and J 0 bases short, with 8 bases between. The germline CDR1 and CDR2 sequences are MNHEY and SVGAGI. The CDR3 loop spans 13 amino acids. The CDR3 sequence: CASTDRSTDTQYF. The CDR3 DNA reads as TGTGCCAGCACGGACCGAAGCACAGATACGCAGTATTTT.

The V and J genes are TRBV29-1 and TRBJ2-1; tentative D call: TRBD2 (6 bases). The germline V gene encodes CDR1 SQVTM and CDR2 ANQGSEA. The CDR3 length is 15 residues. V was clipped by 7 bases and J by 4 bases, with 20 bases between them. The CDR3 region has the DNA TGCAGCGCTGCTCGGGTGGCTAGCGAGTACAATGAGCAGTTCTTC. Translation gives CSAARVASEYNEQFF.

The chain employs TRBV7-6 and TRBJ2-1; 8 nucleotides align to TRBD1. In germline, CDR1 is SGHVS, CDR2 FNYEAQ. After removal of 5 bases from V and 0 bases from J, the junction contained 3 bases not matched to a gene. The CDR3 has 15 residues. The CDR3 sequence is CASSGQGSSYNEQFF. The CDR3 DNA sequence: TGTGCCAGCAGCGGACAGGGAAGCTCCTACAATGAGCAGTTCTTC. The variable domain in full, with the rest retrieved from reference TRBV7-6 and TRBJ2-1, is GAGVSQSPRYKVTKRGQDVALRCDPISGHVSLYWYRQALGQGPEFLTYFNYEAQQDKSGLPNDRFSAERPEGSISTLTIQRTEQRDSAMYRCASSGQGSSYNEQFFGPGTRLTVL.

The chain is built from TRBV12-5 and TRBJ2-7, with a possible D match to TRBD2 (5 bases). Germline CDR1 reads LGHNT; CDR2 reads FRNRAP. V lost 6 bases and J 3 bases, leaving 18 bases between the germline ends. The CDR3 is 15 residues long. The CDR3 DNA reads TGTGCTAGTGGGGACCACCGGACTCTAGACTACGAGCAGTACTTC. It specifies CASGDHRTLDYEQYF.

This rearrangement joins TRBV2 to TRBJ1-1; TRBD1 might be the D (5 bases). The CDR3 consists of 11 residues. CDR1 and CDR2 (germline): SNHLY, FYNNEI. V was clipped by 8 bases and J by 6 bases, with 10 bases between them. The CDR3, as DNA: TGTGCCAGCGGGGGGGGTCCTGAAGCTTTCTTT. Protein product: CASGGGPEAFF.

The rearrangement joins TRBV11-3 to TRBJ2-5, with 8 bases matching TRBD1. Germline V lookup: CDR1 SGHNT, CDR2 YENEEA. Trimming removed 8 bases from V and 5 bases from J; junction bases left unmatched: 10. The CDR3 extends over 14 amino acids. DNA of the CDR3: TGTGCCAGCGAGGACAGGGAAGGAGGGGAGACCCAGTACTTC. Its protein is CASEDREGGETQYF.